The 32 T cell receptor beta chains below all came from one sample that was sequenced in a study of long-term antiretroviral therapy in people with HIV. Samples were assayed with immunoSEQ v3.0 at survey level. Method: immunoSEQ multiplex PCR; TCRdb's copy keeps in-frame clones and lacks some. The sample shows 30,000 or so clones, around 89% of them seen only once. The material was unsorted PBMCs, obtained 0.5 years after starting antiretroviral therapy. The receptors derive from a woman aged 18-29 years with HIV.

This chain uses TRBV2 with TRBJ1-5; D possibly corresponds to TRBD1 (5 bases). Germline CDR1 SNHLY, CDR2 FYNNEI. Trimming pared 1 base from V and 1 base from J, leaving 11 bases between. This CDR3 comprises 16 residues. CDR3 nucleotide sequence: TGTGCCAGCAGTGAAGGGGGACGCGGGAGCAATCAGCCCCAGCATTTT. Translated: CASSEGGRGSNQPQHF.

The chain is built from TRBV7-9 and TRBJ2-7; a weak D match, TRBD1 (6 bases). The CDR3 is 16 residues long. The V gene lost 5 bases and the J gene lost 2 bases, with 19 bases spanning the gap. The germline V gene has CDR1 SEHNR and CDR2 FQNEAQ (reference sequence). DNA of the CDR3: TGTGCCAGCAGCCAAGACGACAGGAGTCCCACCTACGAGCAGTACTTC. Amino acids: CASSQDDRSPTYEQYF.

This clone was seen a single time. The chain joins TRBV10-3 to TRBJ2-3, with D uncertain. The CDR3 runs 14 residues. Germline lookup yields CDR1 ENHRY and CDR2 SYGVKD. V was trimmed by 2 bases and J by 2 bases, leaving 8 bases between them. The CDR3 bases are TGTGCCATCAGTGAGGGTTCTTACACAGATACGCAGTATTTT. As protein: CAISEGSYTDTQYF.

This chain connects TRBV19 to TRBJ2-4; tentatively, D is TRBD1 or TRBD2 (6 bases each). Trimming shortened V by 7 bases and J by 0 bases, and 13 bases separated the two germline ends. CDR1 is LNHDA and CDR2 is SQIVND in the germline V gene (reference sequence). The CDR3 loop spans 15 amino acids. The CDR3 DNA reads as TGTGCCAGTAAGTCTCGGGGGCTAGCCAAAAACATTCAGTACTTC. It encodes CASKSRGLAKNIQYF.

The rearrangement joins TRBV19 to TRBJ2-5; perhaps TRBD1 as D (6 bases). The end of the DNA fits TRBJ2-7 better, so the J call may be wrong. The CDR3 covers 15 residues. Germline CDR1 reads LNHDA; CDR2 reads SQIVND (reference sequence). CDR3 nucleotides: TGTGCCAGTAGTCCAACAGGGTCTTTGACTCACGAGCAGTACTTC. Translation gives CASSPTGSLTHEQYF.

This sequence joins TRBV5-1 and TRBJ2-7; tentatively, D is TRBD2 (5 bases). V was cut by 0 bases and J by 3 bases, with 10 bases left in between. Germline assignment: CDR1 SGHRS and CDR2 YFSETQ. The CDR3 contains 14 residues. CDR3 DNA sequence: TGCGCCAGCAGCTTGGATGAGGGCGTCTACGAGCAGTACTTC. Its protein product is CASSLDEGVYEQYF.

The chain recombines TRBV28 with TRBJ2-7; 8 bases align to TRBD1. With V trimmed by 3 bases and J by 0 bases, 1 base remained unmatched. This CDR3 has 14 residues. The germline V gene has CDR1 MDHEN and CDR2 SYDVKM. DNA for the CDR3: TGTGCCAGCAGTTTGGGGACAGGCTCCTACGAGCAGTACTTC. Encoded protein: CASSLGTGSYEQYF. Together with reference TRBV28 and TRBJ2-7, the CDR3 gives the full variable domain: DVKVTQSSRYLVKRTGEKVFLECVQDMDHENMFWYRQDPGLGLRLIYFSYDVKMKEKGDIPEGYSVSREKKERFSLILESASTNQTSMYLCASSLGTGSYEQYFGPGTRLTVT.

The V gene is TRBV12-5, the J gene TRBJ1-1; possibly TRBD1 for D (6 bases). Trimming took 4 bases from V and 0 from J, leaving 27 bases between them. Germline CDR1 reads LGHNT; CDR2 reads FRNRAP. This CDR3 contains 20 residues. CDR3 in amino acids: CASGSPHFDRTGVMNTEAFF. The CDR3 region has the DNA TGTGCTAGTGGTTCCCCTCATTTTGACAGGACTGGGGTTATGAACACTGAAGCTTTCTTT. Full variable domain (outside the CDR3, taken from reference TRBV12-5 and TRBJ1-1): DARVTQTPRHKVTEMGQEVTMRCQPILGHNTVFWYRQTMMQGLELLAYFRNRAPLDDSGMPKDRFSAEMPDATLATLKIQPSEPRDSAVYFCASGSPHFDRTGVMNTEAFFGQGTRLTVV.

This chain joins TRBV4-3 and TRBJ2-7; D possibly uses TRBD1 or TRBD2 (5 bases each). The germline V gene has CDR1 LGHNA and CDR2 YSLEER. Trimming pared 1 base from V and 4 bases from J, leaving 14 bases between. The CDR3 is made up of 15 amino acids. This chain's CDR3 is CASSQVGAGQYEQYF. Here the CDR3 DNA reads TGCGCCAGCAGCCAAGTCGGGGCAGGGCAATACGAGCAGTACTTC.

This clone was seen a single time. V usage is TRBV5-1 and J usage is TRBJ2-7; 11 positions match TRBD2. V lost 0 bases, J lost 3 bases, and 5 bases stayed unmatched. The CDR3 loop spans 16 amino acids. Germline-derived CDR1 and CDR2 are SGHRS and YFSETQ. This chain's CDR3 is CASSLVSGTSGYEQYF. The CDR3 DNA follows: TGCGCCAGCAGCTTGGTCTCCGGGACTAGCGGCTACGAGCAGTACTTC.

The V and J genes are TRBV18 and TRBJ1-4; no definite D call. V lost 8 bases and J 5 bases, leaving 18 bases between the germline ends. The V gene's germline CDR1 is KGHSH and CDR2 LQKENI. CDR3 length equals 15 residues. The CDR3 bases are TGTGCCAGCCGCCAGACTACAGCAGGCAATGAAAAACTGTTTTTT. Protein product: CASRQTTAGNEKLFF.

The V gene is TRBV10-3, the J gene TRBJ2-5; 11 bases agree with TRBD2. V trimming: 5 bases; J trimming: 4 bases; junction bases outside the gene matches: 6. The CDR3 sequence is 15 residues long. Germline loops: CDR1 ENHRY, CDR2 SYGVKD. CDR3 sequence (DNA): TGTGCCATCAGTCTAGCGGGAGGAGGGTCAGAGACCCAGTACTTC. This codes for CAISLAGGGSETQYF.

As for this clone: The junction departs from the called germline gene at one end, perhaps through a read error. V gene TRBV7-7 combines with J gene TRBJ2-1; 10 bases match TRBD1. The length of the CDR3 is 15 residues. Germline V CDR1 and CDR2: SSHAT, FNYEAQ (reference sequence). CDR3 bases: TGTGCTAGCAGCTCCGGGACAGGGGCTAGGGGGGCGCAGTTCTTC. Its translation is CASSSGTGARGAQFF. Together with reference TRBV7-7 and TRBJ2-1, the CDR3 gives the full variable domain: GAGVSQSPRYKVTKRGQDVTLRCDPISSHATLYWYQQALGQGPEFLTYFNYEAQPDKSGLPSDRFSAERPEGSISTLTIQRTEQRDSAMYRCASSSGTGARGAQFFGPGTRLTVL.

The CDR3 DNA follows: TGTGCCAGCAGTTCCTCGCCCCGGGTTGAGCAGTTCTTC. Protein: CASSSSPRVEQFF. The chain is built from TRBV6-6 and TRBJ2-1; D call uncertain. Per germline, CDR1 MNHNY and CDR2 SVGAGI (reference sequence). V was clipped by 4 bases and J by 9 bases, with 13 bases between them. This CDR3 has 13 amino acids.

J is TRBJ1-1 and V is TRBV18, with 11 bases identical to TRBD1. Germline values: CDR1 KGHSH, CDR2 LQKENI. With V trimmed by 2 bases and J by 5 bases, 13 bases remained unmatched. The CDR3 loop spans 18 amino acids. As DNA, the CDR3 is TGTGCCAGCTCACCAGCCTTCGGGACAGGGGGACTCAGTACTGAAGCTTTCTTT. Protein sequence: CASSPAFGTGGLSTEAFF.

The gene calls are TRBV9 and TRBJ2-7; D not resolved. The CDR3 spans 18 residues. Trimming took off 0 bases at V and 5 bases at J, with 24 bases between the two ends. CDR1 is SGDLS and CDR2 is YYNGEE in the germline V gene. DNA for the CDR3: TGTGCCAGCAGCGTAGAACCCGGCGGACGGAATTACAAACACGAGCAGTACTTC. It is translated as CASSVEPGGRNYKHEQYF.

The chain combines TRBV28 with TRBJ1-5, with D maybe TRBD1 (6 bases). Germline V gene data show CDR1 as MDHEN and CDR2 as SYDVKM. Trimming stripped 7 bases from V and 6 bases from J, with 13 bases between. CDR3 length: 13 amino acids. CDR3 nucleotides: TGTGCCAGCACCAGACCGGACAGTCAGCCCCAGCATTTT. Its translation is CASTRPDSQPQHF.

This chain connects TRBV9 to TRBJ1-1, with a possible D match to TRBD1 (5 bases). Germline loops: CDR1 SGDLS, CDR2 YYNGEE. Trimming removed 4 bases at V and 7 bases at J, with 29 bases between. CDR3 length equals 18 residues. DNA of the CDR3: TGTGCCAGCAGCCCACGCCTCTGGGGTAAAGGGACTACAATTGAAGCTTTCTTT. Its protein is CASSPRLWGKGTTIEAFF.

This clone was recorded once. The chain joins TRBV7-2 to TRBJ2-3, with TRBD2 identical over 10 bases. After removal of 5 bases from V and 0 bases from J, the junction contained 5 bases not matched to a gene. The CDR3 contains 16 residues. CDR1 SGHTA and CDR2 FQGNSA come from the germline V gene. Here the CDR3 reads CASSPRTSGSTDTQYF. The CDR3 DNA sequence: TGTGCCAGCAGCCCCCGGACTAGCGGTAGCACAGATACGCAGTATTTT.

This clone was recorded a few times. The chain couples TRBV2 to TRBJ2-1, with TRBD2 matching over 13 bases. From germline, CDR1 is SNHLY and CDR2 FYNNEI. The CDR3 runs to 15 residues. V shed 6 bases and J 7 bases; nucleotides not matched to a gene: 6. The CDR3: CASRDGLAGVNEQFF. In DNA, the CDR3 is TGTGCCAGCAGGGACGGACTAGCGGGAGTAAATGAGCAGTTCTTC.

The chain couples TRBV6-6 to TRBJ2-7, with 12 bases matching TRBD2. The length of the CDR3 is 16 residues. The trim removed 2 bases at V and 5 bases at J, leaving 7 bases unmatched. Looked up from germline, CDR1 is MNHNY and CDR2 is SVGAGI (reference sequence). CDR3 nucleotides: TGTGCCAGCAGTTACCCGACTAGCGGGAGTGTCCACGAGCAGTACTTC. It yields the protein CASSYPTSGSVHEQYF.

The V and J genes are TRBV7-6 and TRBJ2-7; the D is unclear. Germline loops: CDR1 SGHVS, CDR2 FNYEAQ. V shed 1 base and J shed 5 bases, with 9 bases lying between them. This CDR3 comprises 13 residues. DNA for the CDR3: TGTGCCAGCAGCTTAGGTGCAGGCGACGAGCAGTACTTC. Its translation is CASSLGAGDEQYF.

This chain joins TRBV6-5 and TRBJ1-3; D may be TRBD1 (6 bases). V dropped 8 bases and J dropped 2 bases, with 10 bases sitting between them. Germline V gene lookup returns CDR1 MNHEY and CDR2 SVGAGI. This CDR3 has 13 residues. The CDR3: CASWGAPGNTIYF. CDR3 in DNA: TGTGCCAGCTGGGGGGCTCCTGGAAACACCATATATTTT.

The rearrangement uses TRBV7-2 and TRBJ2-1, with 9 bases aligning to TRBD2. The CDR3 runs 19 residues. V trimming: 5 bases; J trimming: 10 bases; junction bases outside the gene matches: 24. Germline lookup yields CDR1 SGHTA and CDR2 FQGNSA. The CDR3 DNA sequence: TGTGCCAGCAGCACCGAGGGTAGCGGGAGAGGGATATCGGCGCGGGAGCAGTTCTTC. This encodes CASSTEGSGRGISAREQFF.

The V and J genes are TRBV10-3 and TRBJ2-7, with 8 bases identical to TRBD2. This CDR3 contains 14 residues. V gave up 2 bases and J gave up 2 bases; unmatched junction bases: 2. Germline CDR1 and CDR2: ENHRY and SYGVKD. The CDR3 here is CAISEREGPYEQYF. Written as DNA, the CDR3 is TGTGCCATCAGTGAGCGGGAGGGCCCCTACGAGCAGTACTTC.

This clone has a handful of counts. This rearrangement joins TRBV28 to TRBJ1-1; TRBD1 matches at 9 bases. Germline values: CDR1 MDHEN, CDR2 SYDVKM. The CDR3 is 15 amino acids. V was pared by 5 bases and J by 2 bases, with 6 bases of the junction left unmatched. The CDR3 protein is CASSPGTGSNTEAFF. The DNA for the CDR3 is TGTGCCAGCAGTCCCGGGACAGGGAGTAACACTGAAGCTTTCTTT.

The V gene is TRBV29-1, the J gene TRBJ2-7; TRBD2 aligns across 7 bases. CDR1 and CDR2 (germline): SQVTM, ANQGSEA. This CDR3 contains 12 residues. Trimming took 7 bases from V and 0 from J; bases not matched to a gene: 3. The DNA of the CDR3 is TGCAGCGCGGGACTAACCTCCTACGAGCAGTACTTC. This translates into CSAGLTSYEQYF.

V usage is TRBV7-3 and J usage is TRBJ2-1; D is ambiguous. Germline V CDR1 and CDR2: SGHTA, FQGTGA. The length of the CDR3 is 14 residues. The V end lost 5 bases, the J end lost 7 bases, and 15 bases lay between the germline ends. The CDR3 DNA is TGTGCCAGCAGCCCCCAAAGTTCGATGAATGAGCAGTTCTTC. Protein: CASSPQSSMNEQFF.

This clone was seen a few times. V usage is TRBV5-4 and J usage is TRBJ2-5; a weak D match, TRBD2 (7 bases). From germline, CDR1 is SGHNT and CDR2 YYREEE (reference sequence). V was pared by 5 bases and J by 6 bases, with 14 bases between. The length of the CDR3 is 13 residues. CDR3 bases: TGTGCCAGCAGTTCCGGGGGGCTTAAGACCCAGTACTTC. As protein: CASSSGGLKTQYF.

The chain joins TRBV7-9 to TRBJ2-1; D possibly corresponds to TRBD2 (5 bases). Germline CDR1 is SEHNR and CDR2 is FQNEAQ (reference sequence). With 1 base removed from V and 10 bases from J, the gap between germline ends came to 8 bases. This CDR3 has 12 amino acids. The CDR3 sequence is CASSLGAAEQFF. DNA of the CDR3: TGTGCCAGCAGCTTAGGAGCGGCCGAGCAGTTCTTC.

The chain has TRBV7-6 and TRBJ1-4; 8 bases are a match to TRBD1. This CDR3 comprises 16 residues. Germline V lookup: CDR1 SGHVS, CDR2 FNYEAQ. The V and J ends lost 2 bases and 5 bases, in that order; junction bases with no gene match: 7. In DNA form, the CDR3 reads TGTGCCAGCAGCTTAACACCGGGACAGGTGAATGAAAAACTGTTTTTT. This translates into CASSLTPGQVNEKLFF.

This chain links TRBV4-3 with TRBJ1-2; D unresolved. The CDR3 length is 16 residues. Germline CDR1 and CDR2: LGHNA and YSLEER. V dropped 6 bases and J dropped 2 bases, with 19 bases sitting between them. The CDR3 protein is CASSSRKLDLNYGYTF. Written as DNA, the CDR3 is TGCGCCAGCAGTTCGAGAAAGCTCGACCTGAACTATGGCTACACCTTC.